The sequence of this T cell receptor (beta chain) was determined in a study of blood T cell repertoires in COVID-19. Background on the study: Whether acute or convalescent, the COVID-19 samples came from the United States, Italy and Spain. Sources were T cells, B-cell-depleted T cells, or PBMCs; the material itself was cDNA or gDNA.

V lost 0 bases to trimming and J lost 1 base, with 6 bases between them. CDR3 length equals 13 residues. Germline V gene sequence: CDR1 GTSNPN, CDR2 SVGIG (reference sequence). Study processing details: Nucleated cell number was recorded as an estimate derived from reference gene primer amplification. Produced via immunoSEQ multiplex PCR; TCRdb's table is partial and in-frame only. The DNA was the basis for D and trimming; V, J and clone size are from that table. The data hold about 110,000 clones, with about nine tenths observed a single time. This sequence joins TRBV30 and TRBJ1-1; D gene ambiguous. The receptor was derived from a man aged 50-60 years with active or convalescent COVID-19. Sequenced: peripheral blood. CDR3 DNA: TGTGCCTGGAGTGTACTAGGGAACACTGAAGCTTTCTTT. This gives the protein CAWSVLGNTEAFF.